This T cell receptor (beta chain) was recorded in a study of CD8+ T cells in alopecia areata. Study overall: Patients received oral tofacitinib, 5 to 10 mg twice daily, for moderate-to-severe alopecia areata. Patients remained on tofacitinib for 6 to 18 months and then went 6 months without it. Findings and limits, study-wide: Throughout tofacitinib, many expanded lesional clones continued to persist in scalp and blood.

In regard to this clone: What it recognizes is unknown.

Treatment in this sample: oral pan-JAK inhibitor, 5-10 mg twice daily. PBMC-derived CD4+ and CD8+ T cells were sorted. V gave up 0 bases and J gave up 2 bases; unmatched junction bases: 2. The CDR3 contains 15 residues. Germline loops: CDR1 SGHRS, CDR2 YFSETQ. In each case, RNA was isolated and then reverse transcribed into cDNA as the sequencing template. The data were produced by immunoSEQ multiplex PCR, yet TCRdb's version contains in-frame clones alone and is incomplete. The table records about 200,000 clones, 50% to 60% of them present only once. Here the sequenced sample was CD4+ T cells sorted from blood, taken at week 4, from a patient treated with tofacitinib. This chain connects TRBV5-1 to TRBJ2-3; 8 bases map to TRBD2. This TCR was recovered from a human donor with alopecia areata. The DNA for the CDR3 is TGCGCCAGCAGCTTGGGTGGACTAGCCACAGATACGCAGTATTTT. This translates into CASSLGGLATDTQYF.